This T cell receptor (beta chain) comes out of a study of T cells in Graves' hyperthyroidism and ophthalmopathy. Across the study: Peripheral blood was drawn at first diagnosis, prior to all treatment. General study results and limits: A model using 13 V-J features told ophthalmopathy apart from stable hyperthyroidism. Blood also contained most expanded thyroid clonotypes above 0.001.

The CDR3 is made up of 13 amino acids. V was shortened by 7 bases and J by 4 bases, with 13 bases between the two germline ends. Germline V lookup: CDR1 MNHNS, CDR2 SASEGT. The CDR3 regions of TCR beta were amplified from RNA transcripts. With the HTBI primer set, the TCR CDR3 went through a first round of RT-PCR. TCRdb re-called the multiplex PCR reads with MiXCR, one entry per CDR3 protein. The table lists under 300,000 distinct CDR3 sequences, about 14% of them singletons. This clonotype has ten or more counts. As yet, its antigen is unknown. Sequenced sample: blood. The sequence derives from a woman aged 30 to 39 with Graves' hyperthyroidism that later progressed to Graves' ophthalmopathy. The V call is TRBV6-1, the J call TRBJ1-1; a weak D match, TRBD1 (5 bases). The chain's CDR3 is CASTGLGATEAFF. CDR3 coding DNA: TGTGCCAGCACCGGGCTCGGGGCCACTGAAGCTTTCTTT.